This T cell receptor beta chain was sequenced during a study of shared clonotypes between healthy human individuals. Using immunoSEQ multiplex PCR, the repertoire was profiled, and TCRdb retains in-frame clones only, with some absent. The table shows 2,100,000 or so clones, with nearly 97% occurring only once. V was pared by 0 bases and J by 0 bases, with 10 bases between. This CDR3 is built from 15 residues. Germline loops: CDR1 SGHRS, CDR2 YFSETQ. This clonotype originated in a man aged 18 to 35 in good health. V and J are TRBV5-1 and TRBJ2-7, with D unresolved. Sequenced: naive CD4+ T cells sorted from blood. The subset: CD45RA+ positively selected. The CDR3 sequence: CASSLVSGVSYEQYF. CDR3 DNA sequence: TGCGCCAGCAGCTTGGTGTCAGGCGTCTCCTACGAGCAGTACTTC.